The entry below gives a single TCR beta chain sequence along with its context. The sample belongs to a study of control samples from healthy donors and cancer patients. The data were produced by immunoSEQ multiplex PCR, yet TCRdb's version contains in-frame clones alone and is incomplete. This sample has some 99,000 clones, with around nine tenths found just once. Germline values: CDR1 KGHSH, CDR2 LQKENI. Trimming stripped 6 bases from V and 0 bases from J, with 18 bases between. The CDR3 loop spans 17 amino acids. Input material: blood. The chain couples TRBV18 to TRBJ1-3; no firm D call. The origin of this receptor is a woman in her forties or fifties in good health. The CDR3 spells CASSPLGQTSSGNTIYF. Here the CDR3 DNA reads TGTGCCAGCTCCCCCCTGGGCCAGACGAGCTCTGGAAACACCATATATTTT. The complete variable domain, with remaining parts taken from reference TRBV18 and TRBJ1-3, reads NAGVMQNPRHLVRRRGQEARLRCSPMKGHSHVYWYRQLPEEGLKFMVYLQKENIIDESGMPKERFSAEFPKEGPSILRIQQVVRGDSAAYFCASSPLGQTSSGNTIYFGEGSWLTVV.